The present entry profiles one T cell receptor (beta chain) with its context. In the authors' workflow: Cell counts per sample came from amplifying reference gene primers. Profiled with immunoSEQ multiplex PCR; TCRdb holds only in-frame clones, not every one. V, J and clone size reflect that table, while D and trimming were determined from the DNA. This table has approximately 230,000 clones, roughly nine tenths appearing once. The germline gives CDR1 SNHLY, CDR2 FYNNEI. This CDR3 is built from 17 residues. The junction had 14 bases not matched to a gene; V was cut back by 9 bases and J by 8 bases. Each participant's cohort was designated according to participant-reported clinical history. This specimen belongs to a study of blood T cell repertoires in COVID-19.

This clonotype originated in a woman in her 30s with acute COVID-19. Specimen: PBMCs or T cells enriched from blood (not recorded which). The gene calls are TRBV2 and TRBJ1-6; 12 positions match TRBD1. CDR3 sequence reads: CASKRFAGQGAYSPLHF. CDR3 bases: TGTGCCAGTAAGCGTTTTGCGGGACAGGGGGCGTATTCACCCCTCCACTTT.